These T cell receptor beta chains were read from a single sample in a study of T cells in Graves' hyperthyroidism and ophthalmopathy. MiXCR, run by TCRdb on the multiplex PCR reads, gives a single entry per CDR3 protein. This table has 500,000 to 750,000 distinct CDR3 sequences, approximately 14% appearing once. The source material was blood. The receptors shown here come from a woman aged 25 to 39 with Graves' hyperthyroidism. The CDR3 runs from the conserved cysteine through the conserved F or W. A D gene is named only where the DNA matches it firmly. The listing skips clone size in some rows; elsewhere it reads once, few, many or a size class.

clone_size	v_call	j_call	d_call	cdr3_nt	cdr3_aa
NA	TRBV20-1	TRBJ2-3	NA	TGCAGTGCTAGAGGAGACCGGCTAGCGACTAGCACAGATACGCAGTATTTT	CSARGDRLATSTDTQYF
few	TRBV25-1	TRBJ2-1	NA	TGTGCCAGCAGTGAAATCTCTTTTCTCTACAATGAGCAGTTCTTC	CASSEISFLYNEQFF
NA	TRBV6-5	TRBJ1-1	TRBD1	TGTGCCAGCAGTTTAACAGGGGTTTACGATGAAGCTTTCTTT	CASSLTGVYDEAFF
NA	TRBV6-5	TRBJ2-1	TRBD1	TGTGCCAGCAGTTACTCGGGGGTGTTGGACAGGGTGGACAATGAGCAGTTCTTC	CASSYSGVLDRVDNEQFF
many	TRBV20-1	TRBJ1-1	TRBD1	TGCAGTGCTAGAGACGGGACAGTATTGAACACTGAAGCTTTCTTT	CSARDGTVLNTEAFF
many	TRBV7-2	TRBJ1-5	TRBD1	TGTGCCAGCAGCTCCGGGACAGGGGGCTTTCAGCCCCAGCATTTT	CASSSGTGGFQPQHF
NA	TRBV7-6	TRBJ2-2	NA	TGTGCCAGCAGCTTGACGGGGACGCCGAACACCGGGGAGCTGTTTTTT	CASSLTGTPNTGELFF
many	TRBV15	TRBJ2-3	NA	TGTGCCACCAGCAGAGCTGAGACCCACAGGGCAGATACGCAGTATTTT	CATSRAETHRADTQYF
NA	TRBV6-1	TRBJ2-7	NA	TGTGCCAGCATCGAGAGGGACGGTGGAGGGGTCTCCGAGCAGTACTTC	CASIERDGGGVSEQYF
few	TRBV28	TRBJ1-2	NA	TGTGCCAGCAGCGTTACCCCTGACTATGGCTACACCTTC	CASSVTPDYGYTF
many	TRBV11-1	TRBJ2-3	NA	TGTGCCAGCGTGAGAACTACCGACACAGATACGCAGTATTTT	CASVRTTDTDTQYF